The source of this T cell receptor (beta chain) is a study of blood T cell repertoires in COVID-19. Per the study methods: Nucleated cell counts were estimated from reference gene primer amplification. Libraries were prepared by immunoSEQ multiplex PCR; TCRdb keeps only in-frame clonotypes and omits some of them. V and J calls and clone size are copied from that table; D and trimming were computed from the DNA. Here the sample spans fewer than 250,000 clones, approximately 86% being singletons. The length of the CDR3 is 15 residues. Germline CDR1 KGHDR, CDR2 SFDVKD. V lost 3 bases and J 5 bases, leaving 12 bases between the germline ends.

The source is a woman aged 40 to 50 with acute COVID-19. What was sequenced was PBMCs or T cells enriched from blood (not recorded which). The chain uses TRBV24-1 and TRBJ1-4, with a tentative D call TRBD1 (5 bases). CDR3 protein: CATSDRGTGNEKLFF. The CDR3 nucleotides are TGTGCCACCAGTGATCGGGGGACGGGAAATGAAAAACTGTTTTTT.